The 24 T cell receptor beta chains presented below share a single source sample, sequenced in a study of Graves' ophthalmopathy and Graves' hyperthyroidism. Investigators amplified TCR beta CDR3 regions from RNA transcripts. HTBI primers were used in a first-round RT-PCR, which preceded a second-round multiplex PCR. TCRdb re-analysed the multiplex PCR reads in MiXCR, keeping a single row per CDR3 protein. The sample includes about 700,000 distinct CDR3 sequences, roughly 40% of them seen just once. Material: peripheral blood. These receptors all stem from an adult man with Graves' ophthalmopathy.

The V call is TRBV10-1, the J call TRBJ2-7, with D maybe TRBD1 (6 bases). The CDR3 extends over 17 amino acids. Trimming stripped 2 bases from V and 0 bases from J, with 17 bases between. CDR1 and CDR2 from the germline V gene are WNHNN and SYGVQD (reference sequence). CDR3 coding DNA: TGCGCCAGCAGTGAGCCACCGCCCTGGACAGCCTCCTACGAGCAGTACTTC. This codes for CASSEPPPWTASYEQYF.

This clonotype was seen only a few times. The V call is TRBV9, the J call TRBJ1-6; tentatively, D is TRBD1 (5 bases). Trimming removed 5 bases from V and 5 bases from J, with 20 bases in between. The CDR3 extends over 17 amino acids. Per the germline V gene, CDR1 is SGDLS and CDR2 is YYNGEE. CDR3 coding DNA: TGTGCCAGCAGTTACGCCCGTATCGGGGCCGATAATTCACCCCTCCACTTT. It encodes CASSYARIGADNSPLHF. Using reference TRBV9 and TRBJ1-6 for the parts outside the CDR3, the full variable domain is DSGVTQTPKHLITATGQRVTLRCSPRSGDLSVYWYQQSLDQGLQFLIQYYNGEERAKGNILERFSAQQFPDLHSELNLSSLELGDSALYFCASSYARIGADNSPLHFGNGTRLTVT.

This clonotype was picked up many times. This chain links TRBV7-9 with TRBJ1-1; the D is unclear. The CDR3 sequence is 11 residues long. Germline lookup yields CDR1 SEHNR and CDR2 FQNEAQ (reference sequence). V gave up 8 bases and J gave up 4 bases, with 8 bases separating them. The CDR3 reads CASDGVTEAFF. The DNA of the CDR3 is TGTGCCAGCGATGGGGTCACTGAAGCTTTCTTT.

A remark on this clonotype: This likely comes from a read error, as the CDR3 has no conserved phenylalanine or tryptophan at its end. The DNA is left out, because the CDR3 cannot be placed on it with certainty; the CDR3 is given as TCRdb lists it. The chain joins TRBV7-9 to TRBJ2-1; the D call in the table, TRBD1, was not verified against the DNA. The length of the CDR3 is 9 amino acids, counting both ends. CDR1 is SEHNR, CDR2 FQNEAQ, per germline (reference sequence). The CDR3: CASSPPNAL.

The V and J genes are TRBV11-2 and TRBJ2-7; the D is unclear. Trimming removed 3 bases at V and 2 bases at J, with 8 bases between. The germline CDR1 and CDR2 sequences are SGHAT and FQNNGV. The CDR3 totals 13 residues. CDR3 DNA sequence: TGTGCCAGCAGCTTTAGGTCAGCCTACGAGCAGTACTTC. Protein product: CASSFRSAYEQYF.

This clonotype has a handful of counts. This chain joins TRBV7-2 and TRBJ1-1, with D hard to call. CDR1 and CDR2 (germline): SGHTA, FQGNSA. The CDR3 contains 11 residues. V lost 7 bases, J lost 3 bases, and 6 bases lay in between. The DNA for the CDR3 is TGTGCCAGCACCCTATACACTGAAGCTTTCTTT. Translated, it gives CASTLYTEAFF.

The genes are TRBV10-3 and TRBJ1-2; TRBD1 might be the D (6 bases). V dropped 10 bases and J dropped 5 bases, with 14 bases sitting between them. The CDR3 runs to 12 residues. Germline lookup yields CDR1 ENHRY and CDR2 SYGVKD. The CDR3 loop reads CASMNREYGYTF. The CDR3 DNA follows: TGTGCCAGCATGAACAGGGAGTATGGCTACACCTTC.

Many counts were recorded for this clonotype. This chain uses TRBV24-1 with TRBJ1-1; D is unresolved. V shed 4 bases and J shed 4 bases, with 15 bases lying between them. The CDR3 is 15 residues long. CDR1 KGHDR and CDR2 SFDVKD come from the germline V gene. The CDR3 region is CATSEPSRGGTEAFF. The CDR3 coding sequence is TGTGCCACCAGTGAGCCATCGAGAGGAGGCACTGAAGCTTTCTTT.

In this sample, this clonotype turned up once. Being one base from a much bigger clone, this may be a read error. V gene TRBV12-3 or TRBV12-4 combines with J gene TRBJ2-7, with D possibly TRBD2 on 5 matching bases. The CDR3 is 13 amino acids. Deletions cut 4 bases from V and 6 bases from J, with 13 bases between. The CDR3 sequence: CASSSSVAGEQYF. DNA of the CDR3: TGTGCCAGCAGTTCCTCCGTCGCGGGCGAGCAGTACTTC.

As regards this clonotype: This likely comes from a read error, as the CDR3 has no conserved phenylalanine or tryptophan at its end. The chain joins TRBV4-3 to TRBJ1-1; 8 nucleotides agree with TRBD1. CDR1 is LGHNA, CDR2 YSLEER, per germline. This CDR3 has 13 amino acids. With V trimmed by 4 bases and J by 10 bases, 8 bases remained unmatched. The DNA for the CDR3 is TGCGCCAGCAGCCCGGGCAGGGGGCCTGCAGCTTTCTAT. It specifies CASSPGRGPAAFY.

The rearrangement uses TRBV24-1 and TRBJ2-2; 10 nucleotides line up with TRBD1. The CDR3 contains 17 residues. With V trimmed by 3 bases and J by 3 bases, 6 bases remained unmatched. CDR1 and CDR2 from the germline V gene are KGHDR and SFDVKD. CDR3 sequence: CATSDHRTGGYTGELFF. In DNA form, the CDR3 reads TGTGCCACCAGTGATCACAGGACAGGGGGTTACACCGGGGAGCTGTTTTTT.

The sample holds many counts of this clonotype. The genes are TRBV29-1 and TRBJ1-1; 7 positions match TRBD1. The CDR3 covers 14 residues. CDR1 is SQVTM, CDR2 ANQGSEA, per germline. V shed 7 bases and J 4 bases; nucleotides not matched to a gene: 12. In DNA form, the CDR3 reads TGCAGCGCCCAAACAGGGTCAGGGGGCACTGAAGCTTTCTTT. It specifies CSAQTGSGGTEAFF.

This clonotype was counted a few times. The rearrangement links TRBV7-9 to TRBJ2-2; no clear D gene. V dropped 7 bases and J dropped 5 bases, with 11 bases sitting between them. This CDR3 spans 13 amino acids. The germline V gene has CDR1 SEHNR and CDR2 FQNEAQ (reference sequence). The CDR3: CASTKTATGELFF. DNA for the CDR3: TGTGCCAGCACCAAGACTGCAACCGGGGAGCTGTTTTTT. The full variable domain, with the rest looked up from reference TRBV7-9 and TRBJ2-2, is DTGVSQNPRHKITKRGQNVTFRCDPISEHNRLYWYRQTLGQGPEFLTYFQNEAQLEKSRLLSDRFSAERPKGSFSTLEIQRTEQGDSAMYLCASTKTATGELFFGEGSRLTVL.

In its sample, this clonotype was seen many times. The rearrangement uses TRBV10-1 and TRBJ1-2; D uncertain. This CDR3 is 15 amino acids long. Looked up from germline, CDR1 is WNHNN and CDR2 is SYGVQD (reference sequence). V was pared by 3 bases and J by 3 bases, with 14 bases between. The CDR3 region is CASSERRGVDYGYTF. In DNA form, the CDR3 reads TGCGCCAGCAGTGAACGGCGCGGGGTCGACTATGGCTACACCTTC.

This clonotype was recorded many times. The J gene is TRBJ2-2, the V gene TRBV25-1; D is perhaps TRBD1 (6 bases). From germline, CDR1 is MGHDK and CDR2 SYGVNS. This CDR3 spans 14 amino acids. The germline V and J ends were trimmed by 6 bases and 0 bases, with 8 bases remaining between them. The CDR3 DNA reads TGTGCCAGCAGGGACAGATCGAACACCGGGGAGCTGTTTTTT. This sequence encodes CASRDRSNTGELFF.

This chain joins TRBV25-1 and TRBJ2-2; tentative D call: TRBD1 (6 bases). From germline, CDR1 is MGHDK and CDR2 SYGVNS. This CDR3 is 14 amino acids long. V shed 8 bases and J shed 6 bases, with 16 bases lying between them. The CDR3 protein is CASSPTQGPGELFF. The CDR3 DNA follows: TGTGCCAGCTCACCAACCCAGGGGCCCGGGGAGCTGTTTTTT. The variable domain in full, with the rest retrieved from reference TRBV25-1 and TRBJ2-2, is EADIYQTPRYLVIGTGKKITLECSQTMGHDKMYWYQQDPGMELHLIHYSYGVNSTEKGDLSSESTVSRIRTEHFPLTLESARPSHTSQYLCASSPTQGPGELFFGEGSRLTVL.

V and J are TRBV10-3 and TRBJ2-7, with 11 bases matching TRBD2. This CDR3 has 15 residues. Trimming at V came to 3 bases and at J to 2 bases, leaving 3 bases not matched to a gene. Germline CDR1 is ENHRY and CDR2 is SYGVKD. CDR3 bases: TGTGCCATCAGTGACCCTAGCGGGGGGACCTACGAGCAGTACTTC. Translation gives CAISDPSGGTYEQYF.

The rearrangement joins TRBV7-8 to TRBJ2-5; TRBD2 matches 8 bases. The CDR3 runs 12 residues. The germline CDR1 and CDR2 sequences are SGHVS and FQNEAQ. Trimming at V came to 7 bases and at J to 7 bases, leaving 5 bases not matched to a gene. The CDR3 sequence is CASNSGGGTQYF. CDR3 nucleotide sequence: TGTGCCAGCAATTCCGGGGGGGGGACCCAGTACTTC.

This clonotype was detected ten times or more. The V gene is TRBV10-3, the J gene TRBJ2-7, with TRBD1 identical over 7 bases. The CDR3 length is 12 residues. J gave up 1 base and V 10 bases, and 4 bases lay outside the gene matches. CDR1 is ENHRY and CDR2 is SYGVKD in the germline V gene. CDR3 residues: CATRTGSYEQYF. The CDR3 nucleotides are TGTGCCACCCGGACAGGATCCTACGAGCAGTACTTC.

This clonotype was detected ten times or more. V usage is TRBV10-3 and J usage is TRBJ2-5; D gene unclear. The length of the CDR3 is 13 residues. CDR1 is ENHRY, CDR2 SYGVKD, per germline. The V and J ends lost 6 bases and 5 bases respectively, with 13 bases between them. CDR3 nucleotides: TGTGCCATCAGGGAAGACGGTTTGGAGACCCAGTACTTC. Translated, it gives CAIREDGLETQYF.

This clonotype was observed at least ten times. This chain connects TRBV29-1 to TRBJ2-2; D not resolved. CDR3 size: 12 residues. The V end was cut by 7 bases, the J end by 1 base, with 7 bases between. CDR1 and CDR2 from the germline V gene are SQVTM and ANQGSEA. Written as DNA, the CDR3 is TGCAGCGGCCGACAGAACACCGGGGAGCTGTTTTTT. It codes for CSGRQNTGELFF.

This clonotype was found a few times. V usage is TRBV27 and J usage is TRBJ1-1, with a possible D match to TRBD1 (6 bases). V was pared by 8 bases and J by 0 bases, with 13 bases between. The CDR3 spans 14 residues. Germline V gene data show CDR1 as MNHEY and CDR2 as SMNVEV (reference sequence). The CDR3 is CASAPGHVNTEAFF. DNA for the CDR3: TGTGCCAGCGCACCGGGACACGTGAACACTGAAGCTTTCTTT.

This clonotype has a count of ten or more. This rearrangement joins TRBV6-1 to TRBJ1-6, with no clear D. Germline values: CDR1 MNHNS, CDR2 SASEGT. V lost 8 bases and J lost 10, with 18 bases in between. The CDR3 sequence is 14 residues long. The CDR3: CASGSTRRESPLHF. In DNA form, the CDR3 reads TGTGCCAGCGGGTCGACACGGCGGGAGTCACCCCTCCACTTT.

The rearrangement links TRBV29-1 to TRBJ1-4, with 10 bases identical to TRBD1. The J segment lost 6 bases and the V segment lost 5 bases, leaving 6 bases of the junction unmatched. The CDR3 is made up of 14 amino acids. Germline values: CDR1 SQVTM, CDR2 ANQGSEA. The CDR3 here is CSVTIGTGDEKLFF. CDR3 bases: TGCAGCGTTACAATCGGGACAGGGGATGAAAAACTGTTTTTT.